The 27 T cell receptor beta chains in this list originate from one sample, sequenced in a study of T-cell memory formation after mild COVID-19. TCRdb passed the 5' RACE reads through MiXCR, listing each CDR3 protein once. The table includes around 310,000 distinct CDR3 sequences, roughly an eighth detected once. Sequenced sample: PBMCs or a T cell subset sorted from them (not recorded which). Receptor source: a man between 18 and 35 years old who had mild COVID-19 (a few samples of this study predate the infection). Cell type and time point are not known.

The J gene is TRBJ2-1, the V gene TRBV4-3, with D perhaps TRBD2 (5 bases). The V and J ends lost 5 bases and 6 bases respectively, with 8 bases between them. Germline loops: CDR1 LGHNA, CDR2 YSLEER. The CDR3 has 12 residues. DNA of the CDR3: TGCGCCAGCAGCAAACGGGGCAATGAGCAGTTCTTC. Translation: CASSKRGNEQFF.

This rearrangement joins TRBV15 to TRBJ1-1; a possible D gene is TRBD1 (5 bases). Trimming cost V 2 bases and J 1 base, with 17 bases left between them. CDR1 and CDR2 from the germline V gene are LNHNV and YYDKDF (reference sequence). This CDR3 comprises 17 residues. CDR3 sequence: CATSRSGSPGENTEAFF. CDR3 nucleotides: TGTGCCACCAGCAGATCAGGGTCCCCTGGCGAGAACACTGAAGCTTTCTTT. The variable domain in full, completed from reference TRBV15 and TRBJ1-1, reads DAMVIQNPRYQVTQFGKPVTLSCSQTLNHNVMYWYQQKSSQAPKLLFHYYDKDFNNEADTPDNFQSRRPNTSFCFLDIRSPGLGDTAMYLCATSRSGSPGENTEAFFGQGTRLTVV.

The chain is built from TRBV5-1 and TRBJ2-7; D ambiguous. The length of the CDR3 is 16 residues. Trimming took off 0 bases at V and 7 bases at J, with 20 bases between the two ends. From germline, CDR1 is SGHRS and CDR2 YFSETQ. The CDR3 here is CASSLVLGVESGEQYF. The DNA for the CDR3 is TGCGCCAGCAGCTTGGTCCTGGGCGTTGAGTCGGGTGAGCAGTACTTC.

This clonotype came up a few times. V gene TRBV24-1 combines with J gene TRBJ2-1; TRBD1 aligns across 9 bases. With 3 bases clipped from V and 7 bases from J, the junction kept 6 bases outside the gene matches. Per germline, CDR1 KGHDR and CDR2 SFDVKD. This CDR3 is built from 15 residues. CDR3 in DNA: TGTGCCACCAGTGATCCGGGACAGGGTGAGAATGAGCAGTTCTTC. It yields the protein CATSDPGQGENEQFF.

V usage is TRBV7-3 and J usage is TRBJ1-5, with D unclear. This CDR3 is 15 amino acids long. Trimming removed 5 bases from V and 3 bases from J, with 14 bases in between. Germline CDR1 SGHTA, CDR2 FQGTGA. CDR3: CASSLRAANNQPQHF. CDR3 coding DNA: TGTGCCAGCAGCCTCCGGGCAGCGAACAATCAGCCCCAGCATTTT.

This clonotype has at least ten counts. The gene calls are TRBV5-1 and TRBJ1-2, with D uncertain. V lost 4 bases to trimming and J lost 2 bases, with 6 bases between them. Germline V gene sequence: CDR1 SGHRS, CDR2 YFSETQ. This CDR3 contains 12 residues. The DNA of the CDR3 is TGCGCCAGCAGCGGCGGCAACTATGGCTACACCTTC. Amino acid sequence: CASSGGNYGYTF.

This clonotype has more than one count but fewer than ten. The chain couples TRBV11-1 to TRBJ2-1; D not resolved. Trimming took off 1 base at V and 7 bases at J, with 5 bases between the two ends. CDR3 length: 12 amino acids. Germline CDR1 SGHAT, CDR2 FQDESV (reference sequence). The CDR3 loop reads CASSLDSNEQFF. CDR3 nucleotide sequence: TGTGCCAGCAGCTTAGACTCTAATGAGCAGTTCTTC.

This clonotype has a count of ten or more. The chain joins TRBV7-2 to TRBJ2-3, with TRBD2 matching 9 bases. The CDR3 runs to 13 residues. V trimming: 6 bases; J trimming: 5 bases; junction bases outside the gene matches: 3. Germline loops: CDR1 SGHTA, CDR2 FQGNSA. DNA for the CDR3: TGTGCCAGCAGTTTACTAGCGGGAGATACGCAGTATTTT. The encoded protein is CASSLLAGDTQYF.

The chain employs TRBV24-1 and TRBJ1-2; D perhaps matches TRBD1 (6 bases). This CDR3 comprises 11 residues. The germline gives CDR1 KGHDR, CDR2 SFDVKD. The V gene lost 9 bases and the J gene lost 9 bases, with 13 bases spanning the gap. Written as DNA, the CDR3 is TGTGCCACCTCGACAGGAAGCCGCTACACCTTC. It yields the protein CATSTGSRYTF.

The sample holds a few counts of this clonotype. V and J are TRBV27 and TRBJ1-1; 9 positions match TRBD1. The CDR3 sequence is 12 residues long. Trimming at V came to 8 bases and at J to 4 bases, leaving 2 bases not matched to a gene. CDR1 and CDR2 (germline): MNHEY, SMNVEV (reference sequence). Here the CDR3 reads CASRTGATEAFF. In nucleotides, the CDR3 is TGTGCCAGCCGGACAGGGGCCACTGAAGCTTTCTTT.

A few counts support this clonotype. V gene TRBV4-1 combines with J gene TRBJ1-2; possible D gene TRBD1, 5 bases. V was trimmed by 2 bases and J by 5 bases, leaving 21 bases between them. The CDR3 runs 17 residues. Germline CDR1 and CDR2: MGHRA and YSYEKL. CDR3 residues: CASSQHPPGRAPYGYTF. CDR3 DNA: TGCGCCAGCAGCCAACACCCCCCTGGCAGGGCACCGTATGGCTACACCTTC.

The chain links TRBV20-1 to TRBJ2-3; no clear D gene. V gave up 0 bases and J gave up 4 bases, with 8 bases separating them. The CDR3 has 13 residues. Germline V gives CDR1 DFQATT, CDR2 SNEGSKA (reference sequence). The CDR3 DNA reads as TGCAGTGCTAGAGACCTATTATCAGATACGCAGTATTTT. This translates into CSARDLLSDTQYF.

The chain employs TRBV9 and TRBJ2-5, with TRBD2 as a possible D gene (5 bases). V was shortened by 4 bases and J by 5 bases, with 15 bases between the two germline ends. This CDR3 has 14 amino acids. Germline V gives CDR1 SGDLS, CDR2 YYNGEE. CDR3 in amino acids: CASSPGIGAETQYF. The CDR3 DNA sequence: TGTGCCAGCAGCCCCGGGATAGGAGCGGAGACCCAGTACTTC.

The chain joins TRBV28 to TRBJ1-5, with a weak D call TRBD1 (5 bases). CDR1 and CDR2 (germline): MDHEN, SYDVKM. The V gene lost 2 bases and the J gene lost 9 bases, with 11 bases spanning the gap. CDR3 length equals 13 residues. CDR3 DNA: TGTGCCAGCAGTTTAAGGGGCCGAGGGCCCCAGCATTTT. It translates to CASSLRGRGPQHF.

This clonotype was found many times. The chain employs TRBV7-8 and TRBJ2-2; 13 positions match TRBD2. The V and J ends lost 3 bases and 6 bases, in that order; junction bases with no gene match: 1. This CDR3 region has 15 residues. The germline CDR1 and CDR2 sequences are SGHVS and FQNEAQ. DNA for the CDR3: TGTGCCAGCAGCTTGGGACTAGCGGGGCCCGGGGAGCTGTTTTTT. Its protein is CASSLGLAGPGELFF.

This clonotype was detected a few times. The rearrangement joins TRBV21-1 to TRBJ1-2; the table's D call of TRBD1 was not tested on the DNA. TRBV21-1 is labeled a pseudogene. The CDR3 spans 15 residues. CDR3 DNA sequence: TGTGCCAGCAGCGGACACAGCCGGATACCCTATGGCTACACCTTC. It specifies CASSGHSRIPYGYTF.

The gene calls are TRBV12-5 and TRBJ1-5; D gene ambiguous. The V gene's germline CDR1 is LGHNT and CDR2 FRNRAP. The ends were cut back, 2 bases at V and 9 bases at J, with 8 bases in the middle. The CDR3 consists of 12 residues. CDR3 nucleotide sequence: TGTGCTAGTGGTTTGCCCCCGGCGCCCCAGCATTTT. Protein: CASGLPPAPQHF.

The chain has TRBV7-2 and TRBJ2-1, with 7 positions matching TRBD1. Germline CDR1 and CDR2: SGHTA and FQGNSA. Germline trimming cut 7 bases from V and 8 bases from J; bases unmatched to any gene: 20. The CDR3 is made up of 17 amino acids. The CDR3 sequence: CASTSPSARQGWDEQFF. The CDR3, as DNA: TGTGCCAGCACCTCCCCCTCGGCGAGACAGGGTTGGGATGAGCAGTTCTTC.

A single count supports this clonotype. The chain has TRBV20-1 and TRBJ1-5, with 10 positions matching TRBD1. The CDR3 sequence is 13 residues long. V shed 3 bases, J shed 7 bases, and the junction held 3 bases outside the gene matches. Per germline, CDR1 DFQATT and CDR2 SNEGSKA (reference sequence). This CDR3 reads CSASGQGGQPQHF. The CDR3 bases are TGCAGTGCTAGCGGACAGGGGGGGCAGCCCCAGCATTTT.

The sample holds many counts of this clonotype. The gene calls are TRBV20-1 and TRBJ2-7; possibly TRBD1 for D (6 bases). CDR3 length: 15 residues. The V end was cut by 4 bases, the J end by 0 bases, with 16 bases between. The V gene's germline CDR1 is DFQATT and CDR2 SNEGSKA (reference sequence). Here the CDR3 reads CSATPRDKTSYEQYF. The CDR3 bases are TGCAGTGCTACCCCCCGGGACAAGACCTCCTACGAGCAGTACTTC.

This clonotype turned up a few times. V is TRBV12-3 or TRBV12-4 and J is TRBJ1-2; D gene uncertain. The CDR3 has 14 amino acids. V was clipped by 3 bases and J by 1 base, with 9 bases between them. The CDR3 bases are TGTGCCAGCAGTTTCGGCAGAGTTAACTATGGCTACACCTTC. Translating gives CASSFGRVNYGYTF.

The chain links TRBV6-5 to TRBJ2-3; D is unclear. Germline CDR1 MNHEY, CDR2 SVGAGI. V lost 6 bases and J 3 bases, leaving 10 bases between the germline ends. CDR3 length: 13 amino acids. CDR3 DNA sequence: TGTGCCAGCAGACCAACCTGGACAGATACGCAGTATTTT. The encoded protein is CASRPTWTDTQYF.

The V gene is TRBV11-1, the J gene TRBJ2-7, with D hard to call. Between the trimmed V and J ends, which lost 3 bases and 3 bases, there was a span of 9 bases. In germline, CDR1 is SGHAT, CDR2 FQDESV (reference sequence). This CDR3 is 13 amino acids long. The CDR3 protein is CASSLRPGYEQYF. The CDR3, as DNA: TGTGCCAGCAGCTTGCGGCCCGGCTACGAGCAGTACTTC.

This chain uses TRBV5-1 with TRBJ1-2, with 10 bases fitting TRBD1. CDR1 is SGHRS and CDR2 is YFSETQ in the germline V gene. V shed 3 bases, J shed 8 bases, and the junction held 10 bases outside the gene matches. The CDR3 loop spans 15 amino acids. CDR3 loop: CASSYSWTGGLGYTF. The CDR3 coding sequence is TGCGCCAGCAGCTATTCGTGGACAGGGGGTCTGGGCTACACCTTC.

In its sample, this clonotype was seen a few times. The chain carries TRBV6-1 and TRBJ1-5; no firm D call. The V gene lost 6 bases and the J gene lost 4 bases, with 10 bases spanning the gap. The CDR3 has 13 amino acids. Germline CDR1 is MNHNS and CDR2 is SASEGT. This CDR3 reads CASRKDPNQPQHF. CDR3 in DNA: TGTGCCAGCAGAAAGGACCCAAATCAGCCCCAGCATTTT.

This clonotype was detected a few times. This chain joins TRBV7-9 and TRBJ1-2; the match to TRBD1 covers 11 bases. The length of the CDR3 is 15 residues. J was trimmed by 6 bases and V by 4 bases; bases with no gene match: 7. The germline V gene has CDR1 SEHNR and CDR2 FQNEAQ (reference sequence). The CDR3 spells CASSYEDRGQHGYTF. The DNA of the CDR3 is TGTGCCAGCAGCTACGAGGACAGGGGGCAGCATGGCTACACCTTC.

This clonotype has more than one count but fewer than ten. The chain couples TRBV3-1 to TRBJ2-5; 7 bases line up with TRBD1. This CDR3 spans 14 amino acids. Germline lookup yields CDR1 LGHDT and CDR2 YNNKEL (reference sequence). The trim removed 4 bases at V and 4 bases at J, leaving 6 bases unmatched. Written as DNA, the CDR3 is TGTGCCAGCAGCCGAACGACAGGGAGAGAGACCCAGTACTTC. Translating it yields CASSRTTGRETQYF.